This TCR beta chain was recovered during a study of T cell responses to AZD1222 COVID-19 vaccine. The study, taken as a whole, reports: Spike-specific TCR breadth rose after two AZD1222 doses, and depth rose as well. The donor group comprised mostly white British people and more females; the analysis possibly underestimated clonal diversity. Baseline seropositivity characterized only six AZD1222 recipients. Within unmutated variant regions lay the reported targets of nearly half of spike-specific TCRs.

The germline CDR1 and CDR2 sequences are MNHNS and SASEGT. This CDR3 is 15 amino acids long. The V end was cut by 2 bases, the J end by 4 bases, with 12 bases between. In the case of this clone: Its antigen is not identified.

Here immunoSEQ multiplex PCR was the method, and the copy in TCRdb shows in-frame clones only, minus some. The table has 100,000 to 150,000 clones, more than 85% seen once. The chain has TRBV6-1 and TRBJ1-3; D possibly corresponds to TRBD1 (5 bases). The receptor's source is an adult who received the AZD1222 COVID-19 vaccine. Sequencing used peripheral blood, obtained 28 days after the second AZD1222 dose. CDR3 bases: TGTGCCAGCAGTGAAAGGGGTAGGCCCGGAAACACCATATATTTT. Translation: CASSERGRPGNTIYF.